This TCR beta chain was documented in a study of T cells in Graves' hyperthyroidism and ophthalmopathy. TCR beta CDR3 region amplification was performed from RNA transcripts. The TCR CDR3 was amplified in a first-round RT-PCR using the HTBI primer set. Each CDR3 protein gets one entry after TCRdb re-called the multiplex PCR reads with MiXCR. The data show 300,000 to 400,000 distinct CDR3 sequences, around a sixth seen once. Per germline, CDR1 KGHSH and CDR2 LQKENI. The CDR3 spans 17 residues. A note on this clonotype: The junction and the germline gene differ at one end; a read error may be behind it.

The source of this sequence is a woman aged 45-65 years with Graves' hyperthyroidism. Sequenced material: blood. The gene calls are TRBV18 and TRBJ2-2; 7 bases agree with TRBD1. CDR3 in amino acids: CVSSPRNFRQGSGELFF. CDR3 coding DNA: TGTGTCAGCTCACCAAGGAACTTCAGACAGGGTTCCGGGGAGCTGTTTTTT.